The 29 T cell receptor beta chains below come from one sample, sequenced in a study of cytotoxic CD8 clonotypes in ibrutinib-treated CLL. TCRdb keeps only in-frame clones here, not all; method: immunoSEQ multiplex PCR. This table holds approximately 200,000 clones, 55% to 85% found once. The sample consisted of PBMCs, taken after 24 months of ibrutinib treatment. The receptors derive from a human donor with chronic lymphocytic leukemia.

The V and J genes are TRBV4-3 and TRBJ2-7; 12 positions match TRBD2. Germline V gene data show CDR1 as LGHNA and CDR2 as YSLEER. CDR3 length: 18 residues. V lost 0 bases, J lost 0 bases, and 6 bases stayed unmatched. The CDR3 bases are TGCGCCAGCAGCCAAGAAAAGGGACTAGCGGGCCGCTCCTACGAGCAGTACTTC. It encodes CASSQEKGLAGRSYEQYF.

This clone has just one count. The CDR3 is CASSAYRDGEKLFF. CDR3 nucleotides: TGTGCCAGCAGCGCCTACAGGGACGGGGAAAAACTGTTTTTT. The V and J genes are TRBV9 and TRBJ1-4; D might be TRBD1 (6 bases). Between the trimmed V and J ends, which lost 3 bases and 8 bases, there was a span of 14 bases. Per the germline V gene, CDR1 is SGDLS and CDR2 is YYNGEE. The CDR3 runs 14 residues.

The chain employs TRBV5-8 and TRBJ1-5, with 9 bases identical to TRBD1. The trim removed 2 bases at V and 7 bases at J, leaving 13 bases unmatched. The germline CDR1 and CDR2 sequences are SGHTS and YDEGEE. The CDR3 extends over 17 amino acids. The CDR3 reads CASSLDGTGLWYQPQHF. The CDR3 region has the DNA TGTGCCAGCAGCTTAGACGGGACAGGGTTGTGGTACCAGCCCCAGCATTTT.

This sequence joins TRBV14 and TRBJ2-6, with D perhaps TRBD2 (6 bases). The length of the CDR3 is 18 residues. From germline, CDR1 is SGHDN and CDR2 FVKESK. V lost 1 base, J lost 0 bases, and 13 bases lay in between. In DNA form, the CDR3 reads TGTGCCAGCAGCCAAGGGGGACGGGGGAACTCTGGGGCCAACGTCCTGACTTTC. As protein: CASSQGGRGNSGANVLTF.

This chain links TRBV7-3 with TRBJ2-1; D not resolved. CDR1 and CDR2 (germline): SGHTA, FQGTGA. This CDR3 is built from 15 residues. V was trimmed by 5 bases and J by 2 bases, leaving 13 bases between them. As DNA, the CDR3 is TGTGCCAGCAGCCCTAGGGCTGAGGCCTACAATGAGCAGTTCTTC. Protein sequence: CASSPRAEAYNEQFF.

The V call is TRBV30, the J call TRBJ2-7; the match to TRBD1 covers 10 bases. Germline CDR1 reads GTSNPN; CDR2 reads SVGIG (reference sequence). The CDR3 has 15 residues. The V segment lost 3 bases and the J segment 2 bases; nucleotides outside the gene matches: 7. CDR3 DNA sequence: TGTGCCTGGAGGGAAAAAGGGACAGGGGCCTACGAGCAGTACTTC. Protein product: CAWREKGTGAYEQYF.

V usage is TRBV5-1 and J usage is TRBJ2-5, with D possibly called TRBD1 or TRBD2 (5 bases each). The ends were cut back, 6 bases at V and 4 bases at J, with 22 bases in the middle. Per germline, CDR1 SGHRS and CDR2 YFSETQ. This CDR3 comprises 16 residues. The CDR3 sequence is CASTSGSGPRGETQYF. Here the CDR3 DNA reads TGCGCCAGCACCTCTGGGAGTGGGCCGAGGGGAGAGACCCAGTACTTC.

This chain links TRBV11-2 with TRBJ2-5; D may be TRBD2 (5 bases). There are 17 residues in the CDR3. V lost 4 bases, J lost 0 bases, and 18 bases lay in between. Germline V gene data show CDR1 as SGHAT and CDR2 as FQNNGV. The DNA of the CDR3 is TGTGCCAGCAGCTATTCCGCAACTAGGAAGTACCAAGAGACCCAGTACTTC. This sequence encodes CASSYSATRKYQETQYF.

The V call is TRBV7-8, the J call TRBJ2-7; 7 nucleotides line up with TRBD2. The CDR3 covers 15 residues. V shed 5 bases and J 0 bases; nucleotides not matched to a gene: 7. From germline, CDR1 is SGHVS and CDR2 FQNEAQ. The CDR3 nucleotides read TGTGCCAGCAGCCCCCCACGGGGGGTCTCCTACGAGCAGTACTTC. It is translated as CASSPPRGVSYEQYF.

The V gene is TRBV7-8, the J gene TRBJ2-3; 8 bases agree with TRBD1. Germline trimming cut 5 bases from V and 3 bases from J; bases unmatched to any gene: 7. This CDR3 comprises 15 residues. Per the germline V gene, CDR1 is SGHVS and CDR2 is FQNEAQ. Written as DNA, the CDR3 is TGTGCCAGCAGCCCGACAGGGGATAGGACAGATACGCAGTATTTT. As protein: CASSPTGDRTDTQYF.

The chain employs TRBV5-8 and TRBJ1-2; D is possibly TRBD1 (5 bases). Per germline, CDR1 SGHTS and CDR2 YDEGEE. This CDR3 has 15 residues. Trimming stripped 3 bases from V and 8 bases from J, with 20 bases between. In nucleotides, the CDR3 is TGTGCCAGCAGCTCATATACAGGTTTTCACGGCGGCTACACCTTC. Translated: CASSSYTGFHGGYTF.

The chain is built from TRBV30 and TRBJ1-4; D might be TRBD1 (5 bases). V shed 2 bases and J shed 7 bases, with 20 bases lying between them. This CDR3 spans 16 amino acids. The germline gives CDR1 GTSNPN, CDR2 SVGIG (reference sequence). The CDR3 protein is CAWSRGRGGQGEKLFF. The DNA for the CDR3 is TGTGCCTGGAGTCGTGGACGGGGGGGTCAAGGTGAAAAACTGTTTTTT.

The chain has TRBV29-1 and TRBJ2-1; a weak D match, TRBD1 (6 bases). Germline values: CDR1 SQVTM, CDR2 ANQGSEA. Trimming pared 3 bases from V and 9 bases from J, leaving 18 bases between. This CDR3 region has 14 residues. This CDR3 is CSVEWWSQGSEQFF. As DNA, the CDR3 is TGCAGCGTTGAGTGGTGGAGCCAGGGGAGTGAGCAGTTCTTC.

This clone has only one observation. The gene calls are TRBV14 and TRBJ2-2; TRBD1 matches 10 bases. The CDR3 is 19 residues long. V dropped 4 bases and J dropped 5; count of bases not matched to a gene: 16. Germline V lookup: CDR1 SGHDN, CDR2 FVKESK. The CDR3 loop reads CASSRIGTGVTILTGELFF. The CDR3 DNA reads as TGTGCCAGCAGCCGGATCGGGACAGGGGTTACTATCCTTACCGGGGAGCTGTTTTTT.

This chain joins TRBV4-3 and TRBJ2-7; 13 bases are shared with TRBD2. V dropped 3 bases and J dropped 5; count of bases not matched to a gene: 16. The CDR3 runs to 19 residues. Per the germline V gene, CDR1 is LGHNA and CDR2 is YSLEER. The CDR3 coding sequence is TGCGCCAGCAGCCAGGGAATTGGACGGGGACTAGCGGGATACGACGAGCAGTACTTC. Its protein product is CASSQGIGRGLAGYDEQYF.

The V and J genes are TRBV10-3 and TRBJ2-3; D unclear. CDR3 length equals 13 residues. CDR1 and CDR2 (germline): ENHRY, SYGVKD. Trimming shortened V by 2 bases and J by 5 bases, and 8 bases separated the two germline ends. CDR3 protein: CAISEEVQDTQYF. For the CDR3, the DNA is TGTGCCATCAGTGAGGAGGTTCAAGATACGCAGTATTTT.

The chain carries TRBV5-1 and TRBJ2-1, with TRBD2 matching over 11 bases. Germline loops: CDR1 SGHRS, CDR2 YFSETQ. The CDR3 consists of 15 residues. Trimming took 0 bases from V and 6 from J; bases not matched to a gene: 2. The CDR3 coding sequence is TGCGCCAGCAGCTTGGTCGGACTAGCGGGCAATGAGCAGTTCTTC. Its protein product is CASSLVGLAGNEQFF.

The J gene is TRBJ2-7, the V gene TRBV11-1; 13 bases are a match to TRBD2. CDR1 is SGHAT, CDR2 FQDESV, per germline (reference sequence). The CDR3 covers 17 residues. V gave up 5 bases and J gave up 2 bases; unmatched junction bases: 9. The CDR3 DNA is TGTGCCAGCAGCGAAGGGACAGGACTAGCGGGAGCCTACGAGCAGTACTTC. It yields the protein CASSEGTGLAGAYEQYF.

The chain is built from TRBV28 and TRBJ2-7; perhaps TRBD2 as D (7 bases). CDR1 and CDR2 from the germline V gene are MDHEN and SYDVKM. The V and J ends lost 4 bases and 1 base respectively, with 14 bases between them. This CDR3 comprises 15 residues. The DNA for the CDR3 is TGTGCCAGCAGTTATCGGGGGGCAGGGTCCTACGAGCAGTACTTC. It specifies CASSYRGAGSYEQYF.

This chain uses TRBV11-2 with TRBJ2-2, with TRBD2 identical over 7 bases. The CDR3 spans 19 residues. Germline loops: CDR1 SGHAT, CDR2 FQNNGV. Trimming at V came to 5 bases and at J to 6 bases, leaving 21 bases not matched to a gene. CDR3 DNA: TGTGCCAGCAGCCACTTTCGGGAGGTTTTGACCGGTGGTGCCGGGGAGCTGTTTTTT. It codes for CASSHFREVLTGGAGELFF.

This chain's CDR3 is CASSWSGFQETQYF. The CDR3 DNA reads TGTGCCAGTAGTTGGTCAGGTTTTCAAGAGACCCAGTACTTC. V and J are TRBV19 and TRBJ2-5; D gene uncertain. In germline, CDR1 is LNHDA, CDR2 SQIVND (reference sequence). V gave up 5 bases and J gave up 2 bases, with 12 bases separating them. There are 14 residues in the CDR3.

This clone was detected only once. The J gene is TRBJ2-7, the V gene TRBV27; no reliable D call. The V end lost 3 bases, the J end lost 4 bases, and 10 bases lay between the germline ends. This CDR3 comprises 13 residues. The V gene's germline CDR1 is MNHEY and CDR2 SMNVEV (reference sequence). The DNA for the CDR3 is TGTGCCAGCAGTTTTTTGGGCGTGTACGAGCAGTACTTC. It codes for CASSFLGVYEQYF.

The chain employs TRBV28 and TRBJ2-6; weak D call: TRBD1 (5 bases). Germline V gives CDR1 MDHEN, CDR2 SYDVKM. V lost 1 base to trimming and J lost 0 bases, with 7 bases between them. The CDR3 totals 16 residues. This chain's CDR3 is CASSLFQGSGANVLTF. CDR3 in DNA: TGTGCCAGCAGTTTATTTCAGGGCTCTGGGGCCAACGTCCTGACTTTC.

The V call is TRBV19, the J call TRBJ1-1; unclear D gene. The CDR3 has 14 amino acids. Looked up from germline, CDR1 is LNHDA and CDR2 is SQIVND (reference sequence). The V end lost 9 bases, the J end lost 0 bases, and 14 bases lay between the germline ends. CDR3 protein: CASSTGVLNTEAFF. DNA for the CDR3: TGTGCCAGCTCCACCGGGGTCCTGAACACTGAAGCTTTCTTT.

This chain connects TRBV30 to TRBJ2-7; D might be TRBD1 (6 bases). The length of the CDR3 is 12 residues. Germline V gene sequence: CDR1 GTSNPN, CDR2 SVGIG (reference sequence). Trimming left V 5 bases short and J 0 bases short, with 8 bases between. As DNA, the CDR3 is TGTGCCTGGCAGGGGTCCTCCTACGAGCAGTACTTC. Its protein product is CAWQGSSYEQYF.

A few counts support this clone. V usage is TRBV15 and J usage is TRBJ1-1, with TRBD1 matching over 8 bases. This CDR3 contains 16 residues. With 0 bases clipped from V and 11 bases from J, the junction kept 14 bases outside the gene matches. Germline V gene data show CDR1 as LNHNV and CDR2 as YYDKDF (reference sequence). CDR3 in amino acids: CATSRDLGQRQGNAFF. CDR3 DNA: TGTGCCACCAGCAGAGATCTGGGGCAAAGACAGGGGAACGCTTTCTTT.

This clone has just one count. The rearrangement links TRBV18 to TRBJ2-7; 9 positions agree with TRBD2. CDR3 length: 16 residues. The V gene's germline CDR1 is KGHSH and CDR2 LQKENI. V lost 3 bases and J lost 5; bases outside the gene matches: 11. DNA for the CDR3: TGTGCCAGCTCACCGATCTTGCTAGCGGGATCGAACGAGCAGTACTTC. Its protein is CASSPILLAGSNEQYF.

The chain joins TRBV15 to TRBJ2-1; 9 bases fit TRBD1. Germline assignment: CDR1 LNHNV and CDR2 YYDKDF (reference sequence). The CDR3 has 13 residues. Unmatched junction bases numbered 3, after V lost 5 bases and J lost 7 bases. The CDR3 reads CATSGQGYNEQFF. The CDR3 nucleotides are TGTGCCACCAGCGGACAGGGGTATAATGAGCAGTTCTTC. Complete variable domain (other parts from reference TRBV15 and TRBJ2-1): DAMVIQNPRYQVTQFGKPVTLSCSQTLNHNVMYWYQQKSSQAPKLLFHYYDKDFNNEADTPDNFQSRRPNTSFCFLDIRSPGLGDTAMYLCATSGQGYNEQFFGPGTRLTVL.

J is TRBJ2-7 and V is TRBV4-3, with TRBD2 matching 8 bases. Germline-derived CDR1 and CDR2 are LGHNA and YSLEER. This CDR3 is built from 16 residues. With 0 bases clipped from V and 3 bases from J, the junction kept 7 bases outside the gene matches. The DNA for the CDR3 is TGCGCCAGCAGCCAAGAGCCCCTCAGCGGGAGCTACGAGCAGTACTTC. This encodes CASSQEPLSGSYEQYF.